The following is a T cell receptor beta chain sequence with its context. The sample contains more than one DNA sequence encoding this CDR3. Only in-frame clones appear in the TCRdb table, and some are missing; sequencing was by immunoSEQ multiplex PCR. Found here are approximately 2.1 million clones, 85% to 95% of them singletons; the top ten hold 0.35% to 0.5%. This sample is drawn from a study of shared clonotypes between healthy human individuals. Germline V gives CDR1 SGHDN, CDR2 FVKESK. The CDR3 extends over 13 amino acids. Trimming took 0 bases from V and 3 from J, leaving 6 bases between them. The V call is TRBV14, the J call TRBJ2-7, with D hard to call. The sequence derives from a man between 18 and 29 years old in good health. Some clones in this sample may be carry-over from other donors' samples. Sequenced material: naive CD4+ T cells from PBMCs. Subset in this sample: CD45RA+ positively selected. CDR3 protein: CASSQDLGYEQYF. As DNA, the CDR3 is TGTGCCAGCAGCCAAGATTTGGGCTACGAGCAGTACTTC.